The following is a T cell receptor (beta chain) sequence with its context. What it binds is unknown. This specimen belongs to a study of Siglec-9 on CD8 T cells in melanoma. Findings and caveats of the study: An effector memory CD8+ T-cell subset seemingly accumulating in melanoma was reportedly marked and regulated by Siglec-9.

Sequencing was performed with immunoSEQ multiplex PCR; in TCRdb, only in-frame clones are kept and a portion is missing. The sample records almost 30,000 clones, 80% being singletons. Trimming left V 5 bases short and J 4 bases short, with 17 bases between. This CDR3 contains 15 residues. Germline CDR1 SGDLS, CDR2 YYNGEE. The chain recombines TRBV9 with TRBJ2-3; D might be TRBD2 (6 bases). Sequenced: Siglec-9- CD8+ T cells sorted from blood. The TCR originated in a human donor in good health. The CDR3 DNA follows: TGTGCCAGCAGGCCTCATCGGGAGTATGCAGATACGCAGTATTTT. It specifies CASRPHREYADTQYF.